A single sample gave rise to the 5 T cell receptor beta chains below, sequenced in a study of cytomegalovirus exposure and HLA in healthy donors. The PCR contained 60 Vbeta and 13 Jbeta primers. Sequencing was performed with immunoSEQ multiplex PCR; in TCRdb, only in-frame clones are kept and a portion is missing. The sample includes approximately 120,000 clones, roughly 72% of them seen just once. The material sequenced was PBMCs. Receptors originate from a man in his forties or fifties in good health and CMV-seropositive.

The chain links TRBV19 to TRBJ1-3; D is undetermined. The CDR3 consists of 14 residues. CDR1 LNHDA and CDR2 SQIVND come from the germline V gene (reference sequence). The germline V and J ends were trimmed by 6 bases and 1 base, with 10 bases remaining between them. The CDR3, as DNA: TGTGCCAGTAGGGAACGGGGATCTGGAAACACCATATATTTT. It codes for CASRERGSGNTIYF.

This rearrangement joins TRBV5-1 to TRBJ1-4, with D maybe TRBD1 (6 bases). The V end was cut by 0 bases, the J end by 6 bases, with 9 bases between. This CDR3 has 14 residues. CDR1 and CDR2 from the germline V gene are SGHRS and YFSETQ. The CDR3 nucleotides read TGCGCCAGCAGCTTGGAGGACAGTGATGAAAAACTGTTTTTT. Its translation is CASSLEDSDEKLFF.

The chain carries TRBV7-9 and TRBJ1-6, with 9 bases matching TRBD1. J was trimmed by 8 bases and V by 4 bases; bases with no gene match: 0. There are 13 residues in the CDR3. Germline assignment: CDR1 SEHNR and CDR2 FQNEAQ (reference sequence). As DNA, the CDR3 is TGTGCCAGCAGCTGGACAGGGGATTCACCCCTCCACTTT. This translates into CASSWTGDSPLHF.

CDR3 residues: CASSGGQGYYGYTF. CDR3 nucleotide sequence: TGTGCCAGCTCCGGCGGACAGGGGTACTATGGCTACACCTTC. The rearrangement joins TRBV2 to TRBJ1-2; 9 bases are shared with TRBD1. Germline-derived CDR1 and CDR2 are SNHLY and FYNNEI. CDR3 size: 14 residues. V gave up 8 bases and J gave up 3 bases; unmatched junction bases: 7.

The chain joins TRBV30 to TRBJ2-7; a weak D match, TRBD2 (6 bases). CDR3 size: 13 residues. The germline V gene encodes CDR1 GTSNPN and CDR2 SVGIG (reference sequence). The V end lost 2 bases, the J end lost 0 bases, and 8 bases lay between the germline ends. CDR3 residues: CAWSFGSSYEQYF. CDR3 nucleotides: TGTGCCTGGAGTTTCGGGAGCTCCTACGAGCAGTACTTC.